This is a list of T cell receptor beta chains from one sample in a study of blood T cells in healthy people across ages. Each CDR3 protein gets one entry after TCRdb re-called the 5' RACE reads with MiXCR. Of around 620,000 distinct CDR3 sequences detected, 27% appear once; the ten largest clones hold less than 20%. The sequenced material came from blood. Every receptor here comes from an older woman in good health. The CDR3 runs from the conserved cysteine through the conserved F or W. Fields, in order: clone size, J gene, V gene, D gene, CDR3 DNA, CDR3 protein. D genes are given only for firm matches. Size values are once, few and many counts, or a class for expanded clones, and some rows have none.

abundance: NA; j_gene: TRBJ2-1; v_gene: TRBV10-3; d_gene: TRBD1; CDR3nt: TGTGCCATCAGTGAAAAAAAAGGGACAGAAGTAGGTGAGCAGTTCTTC; CDR3aa: CAISEKKGTEVGEQFF
abundance: many; j_gene: TRBJ1-4; v_gene: TRBV25-1; d_gene: NA; CDR3nt: TGTGCCAGCCCTTTTGGGGGCCCTAATGAAAAACTGTTTTTT; CDR3aa: CASPFGGPNEKLFF
abundance: NA; j_gene: TRBJ1-1; v_gene: TRBV6-5; d_gene: NA; CDR3nt: TGTGCCAGAGGGAAGGCGTACCCGGGGGCTTTCTTT; CDR3aa: CARGKAYPGAFF
abundance: NA; j_gene: TRBJ1-1; v_gene: TRBV6-6; d_gene: TRBD1; CDR3nt: TGTGCCAGCAGCTTACAGGGGGGAGTCACTGAAGCTTTCTTT; CDR3aa: CASSLQGGVTEAFF
abundance: NA; j_gene: TRBJ2-1; v_gene: TRBV7-2; d_gene: NA; CDR3nt: TGTGCCAGCAGCTCAGGGTTTCCGTCTGACAGTAATTACAATGAGCAGTTCTTC; CDR3aa: CASSSGFPSDSNYNEQFF
abundance: NA; j_gene: TRBJ1-2; v_gene: TRBV7-9; d_gene: NA; CDR3nt: TGTGCCGGTGAAATTAGTCCCACAGGGACGGGAGGCTACTCCTTC; CDR3aa: CAGEISPTGTGGYSF
abundance: few; j_gene: TRBJ2-1; v_gene: TRBV20-1; d_gene: NA; CDR3nt: TGCAGTGCCGCACAGGACACCTACAATGAGCAGTTCTTC; CDR3aa: CSAAQDTYNEQFF
abundance: once; j_gene: TRBJ2-5; v_gene: TRBV6-5; d_gene: NA; CDR3nt: TGTGCCAGCAGTTACACCAGGGTTGTTGAGACCCAGTACTTC; CDR3aa: CASSYTRVVETQYF
abundance: NA; j_gene: TRBJ2-1; v_gene: TRBV7-2; d_gene: NA; CDR3nt: TGTGCCAGCACCCAGAGAGGTCCCAGTTACAATGAGCAGTTCTTC; CDR3aa: CASTQRGPSYNEQFF
abundance: few; j_gene: TRBJ1-2; v_gene: TRBV7-2; d_gene: NA; CDR3nt: TGTGCCAGCAGCTTAACTGGTTTCGGCTACACCTTC; CDR3aa: CASSLTGFGYTF
abundance: few; j_gene: TRBJ2-2; v_gene: TRBV5-1; d_gene: NA; CDR3nt: TGCGCCAGCAGCTCGCTAGAATTGGGGACCGGGGAGCTGTTTTTT; CDR3aa: CASSSLELGTGELFF
abundance: few; j_gene: TRBJ1-5; v_gene: TRBV20-1; d_gene: TRBD1; CDR3nt: TGCAGTGCTAGTACAGGGGTTCAGCCCCAGCATTTT; CDR3aa: CSASTGVQPQHF
abundance: once; j_gene: TRBJ2-3; v_gene: TRBV20-1; d_gene: NA; CDR3nt: TGCAGTGCGCGGGGACCCACAGATAGGCAGTATTTT; CDR3aa: CSARGPTDRQYF
abundance: NA; j_gene: TRBJ2-1; v_gene: TRBV6-1; d_gene: NA; CDR3nt: TGTGCCAGCAGTGAAGCGACTGGGAAGTACTACAATGAGCAGTTCTTC; CDR3aa: CASSEATGKYYNEQFF
abundance: once; j_gene: TRBJ2-7; v_gene: TRBV5-4; d_gene: NA; CDR3nt: TGTGCCAGCAGCTGGGGGCCTGGGGTTTTGGACGAGCAGTACTTC; CDR3aa: CASSWGPGVLDEQYF
abundance: NA; j_gene: TRBJ2-2; v_gene: TRBV12-3/TRBV12-4; d_gene: NA; CDR3nt: TGTGCCAGCACCGGCAGGAGGGCGCCGGACACCGGGGAGCTGTTTTTT; CDR3aa: CASTGRRAPDTGELFF
abundance: many; j_gene: TRBJ1-6; v_gene: TRBV6-6; d_gene: TRBD1; CDR3nt: TGTGCCAGCAGCCCAACAGGGGACAATTCACCCCTCCACTTT; CDR3aa: CASSPTGDNSPLHF
abundance: NA; j_gene: TRBJ2-1; v_gene: TRBV29-1; d_gene: NA; CDR3nt: TGCAGCGTATCCGGACTGTACAATGAGCAGTTCTTC; CDR3aa: CSVSGLYNEQFF
abundance: NA; j_gene: TRBJ2-7; v_gene: TRBV24-1; d_gene: NA; CDR3nt: TGTGCCACCAGAAGGTCGGGGCAGGGCGTATTCCGGGTTCGCTACGAGCAGTACTTC; CDR3aa: CATRRSGQGVFRVRYEQYF
abundance: NA; j_gene: TRBJ2-7; v_gene: TRBV5-1; d_gene: NA; CDR3nt: TGCGCCAGCAGCTTGAGGCAGGGGGGCCACGAGCAGTACTTC; CDR3aa: CASSLRQGGHEQYF
abundance: many; j_gene: TRBJ2-7; v_gene: TRBV29-1; d_gene: TRBD1; CDR3nt: TGCAGCGTCGGTCCCGGGACAGGGGACCGTGGAGAGCAGTACTTC; CDR3aa: CSVGPGTGDRGEQYF
abundance: NA; j_gene: TRBJ1-2; v_gene: TRBV9; d_gene: NA; CDR3nt: TGTGCCAGCAGCGTAGAATCGAACTATGGCTACACCTTC; CDR3aa: CASSVESNYGYTF
abundance: few; j_gene: TRBJ2-5; v_gene: TRBV7-2; d_gene: TRBD2; CDR3nt: TGTGCCAGCAGCTCGGAGGGACTAAACTGGGAGACCCAGTACTTC; CDR3aa: CASSSEGLNWETQYF
abundance: NA; j_gene: TRBJ2-1; v_gene: TRBV4-3; d_gene: TRBD1; CDR3nt: TGCGCCAGCAGCCAACGGGACAGGGGGCATGAGGAGCAGTTCTTC; CDR3aa: CASSQRDRGHEEQFF
abundance: NA; j_gene: TRBJ1-3; v_gene: TRBV6-5; d_gene: NA; CDR3nt: TGTGCCAGCAGTTACTCGAGGAGGATTGGAAACACCATATATTTT; CDR3aa: CASSYSRRIGNTIYF
abundance: NA; j_gene: TRBJ2-1; v_gene: TRBV7-9; d_gene: NA; CDR3nt: TGTGCCAGCAGCTATACCTGGGGTGAGCAGTTCTTC; CDR3aa: CASSYTWGEQFF
abundance: NA; j_gene: TRBJ2-2; v_gene: TRBV7-8; d_gene: NA; CDR3nt: TGTGCCAGCAGCTTAATCTCGAAGACCGGGGAGCTGTTTTTT; CDR3aa: CASSLISKTGELFF
abundance: few; j_gene: TRBJ2-2; v_gene: TRBV9; d_gene: NA; CDR3nt: TGTGCCAGCAGCGAGATAAGGACCGGCGGGGAGCTGTTTTTT; CDR3aa: CASSEIRTGGELFF
abundance: NA; j_gene: TRBJ2-3; v_gene: TRBV5-1; d_gene: TRBD2; CDR3nt: TGCGCCAGCAGCAAACTAGCGGCCTCTAGCACAGATACGCAGTATTTT; CDR3aa: CASSKLAASSTDTQYF
abundance: few; j_gene: TRBJ2-7; v_gene: TRBV7-9; d_gene: NA; CDR3nt: TGTGCCAGCAGCTTAGACCATGGGGGGCACTACGAGCAGTACTTC; CDR3aa: CASSLDHGGHYEQYF
abundance: few; j_gene: TRBJ2-7; v_gene: TRBV10-3; d_gene: NA; CDR3nt: TGTGCCATCAGTGAGTCGGACGGAGAGCAGTACTTC; CDR3aa: CAISESDGEQYF
abundance: many; j_gene: TRBJ1-1; v_gene: TRBV6-2/TRBV6-3; d_gene: TRBD1; CDR3nt: TGTGCCAGCAGTAAACCAGGGACAGGGGGCCGGATCACTGAAGCTTTCTTT; CDR3aa: CASSKPGTGGRITEAFF
abundance: few; j_gene: TRBJ1-1; v_gene: TRBV6-2/TRBV6-3; d_gene: NA; CDR3nt: TGTGCCAGCAGTGTAAACATGAACACTGAAGCTTTCTTT; CDR3aa: CASSVNMNTEAFF
abundance: NA; j_gene: TRBJ2-5; v_gene: TRBV4-3; d_gene: NA; CDR3nt: TGCGCCAGCAGCCAAGACGGCAGGGTTGGTGGGACCCAGTACTTC; CDR3aa: CASSQDGRVGGTQYF
abundance: once; j_gene: TRBJ1-5; v_gene: TRBV12-3/TRBV12-4; d_gene: NA; CDR3nt: TGTGCCAGCAGTTTTTTAGAGAGCAATCAGCCCCAGCATTTT; CDR3aa: CASSFLESNQPQHF
abundance: few; j_gene: TRBJ2-5; v_gene: TRBV2; d_gene: NA; CDR3nt: TGTGCCAGCAAAACTTACCAAACGGAGACCCAGTACTTC; CDR3aa: CASKTYQTETQYF
abundance: once; j_gene: TRBJ2-3; v_gene: TRBV5-5; d_gene: NA; CDR3nt: TGTGCCAGCAGCTTGGTCAGTCCGAGCACAGATACGCAGTATTTT; CDR3aa: CASSLVSPSTDTQYF